This TCR beta chain was recovered during a study of OX40 agonist ivuxolimab in advanced cancers. Study-wide background: Those enrolled were around 87% male, with a mean age of approximately 60 years and ages from 23 to 79. Patients with prior anti-PD-1, anti-PD-L1 or anti-CTLA-4 therapy were eligible; about 41% had some. Study results and caveats: By week 6 at 0.1 to 3.0 mg/kg, blood CD4+ and CD8+ T cells had expanded clonally.

This table comes from immunoSEQ multiplex PCR, and its TCRdb copy is limited to in-frame clones, with some not included. The sample lists over 25,000 clones, 80% to 90% occurring once. CDR1 and CDR2 from the germline V gene are SGHRS and YFSETQ. The CDR3 is 13 amino acids. With regard to this clone: Its matching antigen is unknown. One junction end disagrees with the germline gene, perhaps due to a read error.

This chain links TRBV5-1 with TRBJ1-2; a weak D match, TRBD1 (6 bases). The sample consisted of CD4+ or CD8+ T cells sorted from blood, taken in a trial of the OX40 agonist ivuxolimab. The TCR sequence derives from an adult with an advanced solid tumor such as melanoma, head and neck, liver or kidney cancer. This chain's CDR3 is CASTLGGVGGYTF. The DNA for the CDR3 is TGCGCCAGCACCTTGGGGGGCGTAGGAGGCTACACCTTC.